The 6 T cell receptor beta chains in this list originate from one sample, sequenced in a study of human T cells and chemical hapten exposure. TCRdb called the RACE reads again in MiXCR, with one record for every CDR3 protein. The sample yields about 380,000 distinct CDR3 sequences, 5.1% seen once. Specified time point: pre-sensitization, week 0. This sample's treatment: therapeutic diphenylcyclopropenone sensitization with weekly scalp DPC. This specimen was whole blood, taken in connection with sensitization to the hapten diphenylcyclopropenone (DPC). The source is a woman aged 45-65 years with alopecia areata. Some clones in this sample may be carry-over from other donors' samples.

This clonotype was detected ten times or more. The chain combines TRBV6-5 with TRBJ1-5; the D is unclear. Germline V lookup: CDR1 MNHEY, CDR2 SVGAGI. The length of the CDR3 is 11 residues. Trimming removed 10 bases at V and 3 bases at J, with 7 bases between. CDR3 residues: CATGVNQPQHF. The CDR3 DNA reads TGTGCCACGGGTGTCAATCAGCCCCAGCATTTT.

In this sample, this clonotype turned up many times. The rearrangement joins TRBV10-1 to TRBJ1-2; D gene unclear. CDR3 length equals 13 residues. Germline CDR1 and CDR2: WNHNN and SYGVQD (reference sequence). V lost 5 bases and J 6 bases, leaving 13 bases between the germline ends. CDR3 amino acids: CASSNHSVNGYTF. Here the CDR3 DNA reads TGCGCCAGCAGTAATCACAGCGTAAATGGCTACACCTTC.

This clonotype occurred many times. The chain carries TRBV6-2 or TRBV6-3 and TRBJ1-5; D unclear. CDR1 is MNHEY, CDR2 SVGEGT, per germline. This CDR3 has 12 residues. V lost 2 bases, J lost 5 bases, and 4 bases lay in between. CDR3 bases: TGTGCCAGCAGTTACGAAGATCAGCCCCAGCATTTT. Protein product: CASSYEDQPQHF.

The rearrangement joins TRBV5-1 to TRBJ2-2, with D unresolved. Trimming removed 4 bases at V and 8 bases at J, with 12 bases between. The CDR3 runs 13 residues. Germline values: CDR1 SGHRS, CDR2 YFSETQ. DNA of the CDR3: TGCGCCAGCAGCGACGGCTTTGCGGGGGAGCTGTTTTTT. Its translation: CASSDGFAGELFF.

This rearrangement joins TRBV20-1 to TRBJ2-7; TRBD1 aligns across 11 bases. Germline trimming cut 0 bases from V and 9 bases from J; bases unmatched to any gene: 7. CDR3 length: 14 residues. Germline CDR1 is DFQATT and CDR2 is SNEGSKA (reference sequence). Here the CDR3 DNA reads TGCAGTGCTAGAGAATCCCGGGACAGGGGGGGGCAGTACTTC. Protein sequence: CSARESRDRGGQYF.

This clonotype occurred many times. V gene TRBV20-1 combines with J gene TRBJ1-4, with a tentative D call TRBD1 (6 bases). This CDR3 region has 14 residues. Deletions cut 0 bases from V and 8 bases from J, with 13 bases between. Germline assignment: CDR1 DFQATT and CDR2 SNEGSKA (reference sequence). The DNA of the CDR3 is TGCAGTGCTAGAGAACAGGGATATCAAGAAAAACTGTTTTTT. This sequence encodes CSAREQGYQEKLFF.